These 17 T cell receptor beta chains were all obtained from the same sample, sequenced in a study of T cell responses to AZD1222 COVID-19 vaccine. Assay used: immunoSEQ multiplex PCR; TCRdb lists only in-frame clones, some missing. The repertoire holds 150,000 to 160,000 clones, with about 90% as singletons. Sequenced material: peripheral blood, taken on day 0 of MenACWY control vaccination. The receptors shown here come from an adult in good health.

The chain has TRBV12-3 or TRBV12-4 and TRBJ1-5; tentative D call: TRBD1 (5 bases). Gene TRBJ2-3 matches the end of the DNA better, so the J call may be wrong. The CDR3 length is 13 residues. The CDR3 bases are TGTGCCAGCAGTTTTGCGGACAATCAGCCCCAGTATTTT. Translating gives CASSFADNQPQYF.

The V and J genes are TRBV25-1 and TRBJ2-7, with D maybe TRBD1 (5 bases). The germline gives CDR1 MGHDK, CDR2 SYGVNS. The ends were cut back, 3 bases at V and 5 bases at J, with 11 bases in the middle. The CDR3 has 13 residues. The CDR3, as DNA: TGTGCCAGCAGTGATTCAGGGTACGACGAGCAGTACTTC. Its translation is CASSDSGYDEQYF.

This sequence joins TRBV5-1 and TRBJ1-1; D call uncertain. Trimming shortened V by 3 bases and J by 7 bases, and 13 bases separated the two germline ends. CDR3 length: 13 residues. Germline CDR1 reads SGHRS; CDR2 reads YFSETQ. For the CDR3, the DNA is TGCGCCAGCAGCTCCGACGAGACGGTTGAAGCTTTCTTT. As protein: CASSSDETVEAFF.

The chain is built from TRBV15 and TRBJ1-1; a weak D match, TRBD1 (5 bases). Germline V CDR1 and CDR2: LNHNV, YYDKDF (reference sequence). The CDR3 length is 15 residues. V shed 3 bases and J shed 6 bases, with 17 bases lying between them. The DNA for the CDR3 is TGTGCCACCAGCAGCCATCGGTCGGGGGACTCTGAAGCTTTCTTT. It yields the protein CATSSHRSGDSEAFF.

This clone appeared a single time. One end of the junction is discordant with germline, which a read error may explain. The V and J genes are TRBV24-1 and TRBJ2-7, with D maybe TRBD1 (6 bases). Germline V gene data show CDR1 as KGHDR and CDR2 as SFDVKD. This CDR3 contains 13 residues. The CDR3 sequence: CATSDDRTYEQYF. In DNA, the CDR3 is TGTGCCACTAGTGATGACAGGACCTACGAGCAGTACTTC.

The genes are TRBV10-3 and TRBJ2-3; 16 nucleotides match TRBD2. CDR3 length: 17 amino acids. Losses at the gene ends were 2 bases for V and 4 bases for J; bases not matched to a gene: 3. Germline CDR1 ENHRY, CDR2 SYGVKD. In DNA, the CDR3 is TGTGCCATCAGTGAGCCTGGGACTAGCGGGGGGGCAGATACGCAGTATTTT. Translated: CAISEPGTSGGADTQYF.

The chain carries TRBV4-2 and TRBJ1-2; TRBD1 agrees at 8 bases. Losses at the gene ends were 5 bases for V and 4 bases for J; bases not matched to a gene: 9. Looked up from germline, CDR1 is LGHNA and CDR2 is YNFKEQ. The CDR3 contains 15 residues. CDR3 DNA sequence: TGTGCCAGCAGCAGTACTGAGGGACAGGCCTATGGCTACACCTTC. Translation gives CASSSTEGQAYGYTF.

The CDR3 protein is CASRETGELFF. In DNA, the CDR3 is TGTGCCAGCAGGGAAACCGGGGAGCTGTTTTTT. This chain connects TRBV21-1 to TRBJ2-2. TRBV21-1 is a documented pseudogene. The length of the CDR3 is 11 residues.

This clone showed up just once. J is TRBJ1-2 and V is TRBV24-1; D unresolved. The V end was cut by 3 bases, the J end by 4 bases, with 20 bases between. CDR1 KGHDR and CDR2 SFDVKD come from the germline V gene. This CDR3 spans 17 amino acids. CDR3 loop: CATSDQRNPGGLYGYTF. The CDR3 region has the DNA TGTGCCACCAGTGATCAACGCAACCCGGGCGGCCTCTATGGCTACACCTTC.

CDR3 sequence reads: CASSFPDRGHEQYF. DNA for the CDR3: TGTGCCAGCAGCTTCCCGGACAGGGGCCACGAGCAGTACTTC. This chain joins TRBV7-2 and TRBJ2-7, with TRBD1 identical over 9 bases. The CDR3 length is 14 residues. Germline values: CDR1 SGHTA, CDR2 FQGNSA. Trimming took 3 bases from V and 5 from J; bases not matched to a gene: 5.

This chain connects TRBV9 to TRBJ2-7; 7 nucleotides match TRBD2. V was clipped by 3 bases and J by 1 base; unmatched bases: 10. This CDR3 contains 16 residues. Germline values: CDR1 SGDLS, CDR2 YYNGEE. The CDR3, as DNA: TGTGCCAGCAGCGGGTCGGCGGGGGTAAATTCCTACGAGCAGTACTTC. Its protein is CASSGSAGVNSYEQYF.

DNA for the CDR3: TGTGCCAGCAGTGAAAGGGGGGCAGGGTACAATGGCTACACCTTC. Amino acid sequence: CASSERGAGYNGYTF. The rearrangement links TRBV6-1 to TRBJ1-2, with TRBD1 as a possible D gene (6 bases). The CDR3 length is 15 residues. Per the germline V gene, CDR1 is MNHNS and CDR2 is SASEGT. Trimming cost V 2 bases and J 6 bases, with 16 bases left between them.

V gene TRBV6-5 combines with J gene TRBJ1-6; D not resolved. The CDR3 extends over 16 amino acids. Germline CDR1 and CDR2: MNHEY and SVGAGI. The germline V and J ends were trimmed by 0 bases and 7 bases, with 13 bases remaining between them. CDR3 sequence (DNA): TGTGCCAGCAGTTACTCTCGTCCCACTTGGAATTCACCCCTCCACTTT. It yields the protein CASSYSRPTWNSPLHF.

The V and J genes are TRBV24-1 and TRBJ2-4, with TRBD1 matching 8 bases. J lost 6 bases, V lost 3 bases, and 3 bases had no gene match. The germline CDR1 and CDR2 sequences are KGHDR and SFDVKD. The CDR3 extends over 14 amino acids. CDR3 in amino acids: CATSDGTGGNIQYF. CDR3 nucleotides: TGTGCCACCAGTGATGGGACAGGTGGAAACATTCAGTACTTC.

This chain's CDR3 is CASSFRQDEKLFF. In nucleotides, the CDR3 is TGTGCCAGCAGTTTTCGGCAGGATGAAAAACTGTTTTTT. The chain links TRBV12-3 or TRBV12-4 to TRBJ1-4; D is ambiguous. V was trimmed by 3 bases and J by 6 bases, leaving 8 bases between them. The CDR3 contains 13 residues.

The chain recombines TRBV10-3 with TRBJ1-1, with a possible D match to TRBD1 (5 bases). This CDR3 region has 12 residues. CDR1 ENHRY and CDR2 SYGVKD come from the germline V gene. Trimming cost V 3 bases and J 11 bases, with 13 bases left between them. The CDR3 loop is CAISDPAGLAFF. CDR3 in DNA: TGTGCCATCAGTGATCCGGCAGGGTTGGCTTTCTTT.

The rearrangement uses TRBV5-4 and TRBJ1-6; 7 positions agree with TRBD1. Germline CDR1 is SGHNT and CDR2 is YYREEE (reference sequence). With V trimmed by 0 bases and J by 7 bases, 4 bases remained unmatched. The CDR3 covers 15 residues. The DNA of the CDR3 is TGTGCCAGCAGCTTGGCCGGACAGGTGAATTCACCCCTCCACTTT. Its translation: CASSLAGQVNSPLHF.